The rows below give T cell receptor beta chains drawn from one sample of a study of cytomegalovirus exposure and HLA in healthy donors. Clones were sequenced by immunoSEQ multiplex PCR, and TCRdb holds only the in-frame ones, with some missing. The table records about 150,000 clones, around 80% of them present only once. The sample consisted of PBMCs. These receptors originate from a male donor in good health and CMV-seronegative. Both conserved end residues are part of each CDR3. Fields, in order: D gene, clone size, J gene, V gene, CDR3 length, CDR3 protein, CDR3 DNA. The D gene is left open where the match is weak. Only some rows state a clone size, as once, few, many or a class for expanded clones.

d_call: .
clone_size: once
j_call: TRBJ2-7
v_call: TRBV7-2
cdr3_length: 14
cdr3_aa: CASIPSPGLYEQYF
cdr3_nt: TGTGCCAGCATCCCCTCCCCAGGGTTATACGAGCAGTACTTC

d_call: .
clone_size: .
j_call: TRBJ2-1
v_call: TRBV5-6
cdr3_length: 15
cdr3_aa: CASSPPGGSYNEQFF
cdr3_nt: TGTGCCAGCAGCCCGCCCGGGGGCTCCTACAATGAGCAGTTCTTC

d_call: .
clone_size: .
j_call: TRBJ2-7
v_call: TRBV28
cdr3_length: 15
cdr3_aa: CASSLFGGVSYEQYF
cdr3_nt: TGTGCCAGCAGTTTATTCGGCGGGGTTTCCTACGAGCAGTACTTC

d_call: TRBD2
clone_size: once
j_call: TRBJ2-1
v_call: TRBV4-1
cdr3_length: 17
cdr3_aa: CASSHSPGPGGINEQFF
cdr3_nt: TGCGCCAGCAGCCACTCACCCGGGCCCGGGGGGATCAATGAGCAGTTCTTC

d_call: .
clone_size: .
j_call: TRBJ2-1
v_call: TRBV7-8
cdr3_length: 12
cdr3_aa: CASSHTYNEQFF
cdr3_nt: TGTGCCAGCAGCCACACGTACAATGAGCAGTTCTTC

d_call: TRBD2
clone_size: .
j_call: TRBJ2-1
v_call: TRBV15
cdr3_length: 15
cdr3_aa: CATSRTSGDHNEQFF
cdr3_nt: TGTGCCACCAGCAGAACTAGCGGAGATCACAATGAGCAGTTCTTC

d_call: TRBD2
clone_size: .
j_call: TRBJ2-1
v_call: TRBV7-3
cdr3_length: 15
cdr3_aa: CASSPGGGGSNEQFF
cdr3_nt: TGTGCCAGCAGCCCCGGGGGGGGCGGGAGCAATGAGCAGTTCTTC

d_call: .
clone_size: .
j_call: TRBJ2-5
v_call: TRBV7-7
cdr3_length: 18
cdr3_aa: CASSPGQKWGLNQETQYF
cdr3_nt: TGTGCCAGCAGCCCTGGACAGAAGTGGGGCCTCAACCAAGAGACCCAGTACTTC

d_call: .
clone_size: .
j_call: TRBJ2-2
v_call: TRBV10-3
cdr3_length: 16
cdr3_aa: CAIPKRRTANTGELFF
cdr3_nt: TGTGCCATTCCTAAGAGGCGGACAGCGAACACCGGGGAGCTGTTTTTT

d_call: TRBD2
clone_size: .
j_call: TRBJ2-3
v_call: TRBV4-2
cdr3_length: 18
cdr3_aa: CASSHRPLGGPKTDTQYF
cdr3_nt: TGTGCCAGCAGCCACCGTCCTCTGGGAGGGCCGAAAACAGATACGCAGTATTTT

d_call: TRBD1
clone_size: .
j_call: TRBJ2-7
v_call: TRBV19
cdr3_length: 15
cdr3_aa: CASRPTGGQSYEQYF
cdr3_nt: TGTGCCAGTAGGCCGACAGGGGGGCAATCCTACGAGCAGTACTTC

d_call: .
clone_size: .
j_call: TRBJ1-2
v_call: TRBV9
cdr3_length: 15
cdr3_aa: CASSAPGGQYYGYTF
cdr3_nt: TGTGCCAGCAGCGCCCCGGGGGGTCAGTACTATGGCTACACCTTC

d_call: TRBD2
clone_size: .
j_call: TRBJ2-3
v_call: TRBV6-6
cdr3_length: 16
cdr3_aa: CASTSGSGGAGDTQYF
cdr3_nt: TGTGCCAGCACCTCGGGGAGCGGGGGGGCAGGAGATACGCAGTATTTT

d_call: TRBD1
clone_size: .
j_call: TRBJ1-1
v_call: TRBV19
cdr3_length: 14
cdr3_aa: CASSINGGGAEAFF
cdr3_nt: TGTGCCAGTAGTATAAACGGAGGGGGCGCTGAAGCTTTCTTT

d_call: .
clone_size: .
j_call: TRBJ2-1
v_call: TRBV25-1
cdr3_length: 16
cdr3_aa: CASSDQGWEWWGEQFF
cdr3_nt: TGTGCCAGCAGTGACCAGGGATGGGAATGGTGGGGTGAGCAGTTCTTC

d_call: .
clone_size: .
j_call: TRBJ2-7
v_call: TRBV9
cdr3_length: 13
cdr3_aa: CASSPPGSYEQYF
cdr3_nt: TGTGCCAGCAGCCCACCGGGCTCCTACGAGCAGTACTTC

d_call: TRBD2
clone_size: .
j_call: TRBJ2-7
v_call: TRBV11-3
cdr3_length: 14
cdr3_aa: CASSPSGRGYEQYF
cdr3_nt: TGTGCCAGCAGCCCCAGCGGGAGAGGGTACGAGCAGTACTTC

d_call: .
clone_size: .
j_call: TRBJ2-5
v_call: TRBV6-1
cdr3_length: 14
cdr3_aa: CASSVGTYQETQYF
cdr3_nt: TGTGCCAGCAGCGTCGGGACATACCAAGAGACCCAGTACTTC